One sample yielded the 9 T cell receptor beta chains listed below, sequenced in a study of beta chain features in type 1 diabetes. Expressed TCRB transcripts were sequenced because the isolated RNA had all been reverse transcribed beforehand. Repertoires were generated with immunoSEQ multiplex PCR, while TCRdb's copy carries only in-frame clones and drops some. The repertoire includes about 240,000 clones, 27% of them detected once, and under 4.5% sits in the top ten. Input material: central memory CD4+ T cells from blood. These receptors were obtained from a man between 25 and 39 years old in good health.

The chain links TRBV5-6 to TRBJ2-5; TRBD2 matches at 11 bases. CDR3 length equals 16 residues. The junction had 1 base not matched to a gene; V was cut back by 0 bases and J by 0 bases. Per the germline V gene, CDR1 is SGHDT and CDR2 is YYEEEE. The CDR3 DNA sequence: TGTGCCAGCAGCTTGGCTAGCGGGGGGTACCAAGAGACCCAGTACTTC. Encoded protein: CASSLASGGYQETQYF.

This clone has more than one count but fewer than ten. The CDR3 coding sequence is TGCAGCGTACACAGGGGAGGGGAGCAGTTCTTC. This codes for CSVHRGGEQFF. The genes are TRBV29-1 and TRBJ2-1, with D perhaps given as TRBD1 or TRBD2 (7 bases each). Germline V gene lookup returns CDR1 SQVTM and CDR2 ANQGSEA. V was trimmed by 6 bases and J by 10 bases, leaving 13 bases between them. The CDR3 runs to 11 residues.

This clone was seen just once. The CDR3 here is CASTEVRTRGGYTF. The CDR3 DNA follows: TGTGCCAGCACCGAGGTTCGGACAAGGGGTGGCTACACCTTC. The gene calls are TRBV5-4 and TRBJ1-2; weak D call: TRBD1 (5 bases). The CDR3 has 14 residues. The germline V and J ends were trimmed by 6 bases and 7 bases, with 19 bases remaining between them. Germline CDR1 SGHNT, CDR2 YYREEE (reference sequence).

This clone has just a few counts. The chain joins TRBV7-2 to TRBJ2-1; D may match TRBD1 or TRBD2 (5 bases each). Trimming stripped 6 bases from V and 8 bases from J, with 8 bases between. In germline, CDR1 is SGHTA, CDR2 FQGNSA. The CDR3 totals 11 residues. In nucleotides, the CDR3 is TGTGCCAGCAGTGGGGGACATGAGCAGTTCTTC. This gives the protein CASSGGHEQFF.

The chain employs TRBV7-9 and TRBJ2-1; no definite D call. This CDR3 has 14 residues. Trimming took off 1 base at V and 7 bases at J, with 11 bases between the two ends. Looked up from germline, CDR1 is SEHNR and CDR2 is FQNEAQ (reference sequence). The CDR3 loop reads CASSLGRLGNEQFF. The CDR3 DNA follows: TGTGCCAGCAGCTTAGGCCGACTGGGGAATGAGCAGTTCTTC.

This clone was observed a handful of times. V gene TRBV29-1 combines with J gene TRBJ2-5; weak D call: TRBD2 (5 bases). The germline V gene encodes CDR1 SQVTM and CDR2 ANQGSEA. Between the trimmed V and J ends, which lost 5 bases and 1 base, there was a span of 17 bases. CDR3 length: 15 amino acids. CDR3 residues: CSVRGSRTFQETQYF. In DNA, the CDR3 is TGCAGCGTTAGAGGATCCAGGACTTTCCAAGAGACCCAGTACTTC.

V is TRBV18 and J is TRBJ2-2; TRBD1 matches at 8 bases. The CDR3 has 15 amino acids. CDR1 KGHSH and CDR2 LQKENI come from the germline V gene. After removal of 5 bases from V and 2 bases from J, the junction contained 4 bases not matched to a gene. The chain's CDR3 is CASSRGQANTGELFF. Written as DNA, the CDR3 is TGTGCCAGCTCAAGGGGACAGGCAAACACCGGGGAGCTGTTTTTT.

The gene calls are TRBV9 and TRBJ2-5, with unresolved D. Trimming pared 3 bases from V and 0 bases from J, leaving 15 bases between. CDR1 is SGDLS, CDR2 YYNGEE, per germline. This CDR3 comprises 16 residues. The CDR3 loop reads CASSGLGQVHQETQYF. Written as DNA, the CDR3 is TGTGCCAGCAGCGGACTCGGCCAGGTCCACCAAGAGACCCAGTACTTC.

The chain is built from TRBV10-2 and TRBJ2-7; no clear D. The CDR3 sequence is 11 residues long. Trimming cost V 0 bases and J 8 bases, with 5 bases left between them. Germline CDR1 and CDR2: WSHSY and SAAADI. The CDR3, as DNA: TGCGCCAGCAGTGAGTCGCGTAAGCAGTACTTC. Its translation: CASSESRKQYF.